This record concerns one T cell receptor beta chain sequence. Its antigen is not yet known. It has no much larger one-base neighbor in the sample; base qualities were not kept. Using a modified ARM-PCR protocol with multiple V-beta primers and a C-beta primer, the team built TCRB libraries from RNA through three nested multiplex PCR rounds. ProtoScript II Reverse Transcriptase and a C-beta primer were used to synthesize TCRB-specific cDNA from around 0.5 ug total RNA. For the TCRB libraries, no unique molecular identifiers were described. In the third PCR, barcodes and adapters were added over around 24 cycles with Deep VentR (exo-) polymerase, after which 250-500 bp bands were gel purified. An Illumina HiSeq 2500 was used to sequence the TCRB libraries with 250 bp paired-end reads. Concerning the study's data processing: The reads were cleaned with Trimmomatic, merged with FLASH and assigned V, D and J segments with MiGEC before being analyzed in VDJtools. Repertoire diversity was quantified with the Shannon-Wiener diversity index calculated using VDJtools. Starting from the raw public reads, TCRdb applied fastp trimming at Q25, assembled clones with MiXCR and retained in-frame beta chains. All rows with the same CDR3 protein become a single entry with the most common DNA and genes. These V and J calls are TCRdb output, not the study's own analysis. The sample profile shows roughly 15,000 distinct CDR3 sequences; roughly 73% of them were found once. Over 35% of the sample belongs to the ten largest clones.

For each of the roughly 11 tumor samples, the AllPrep DNA/RNA mini kit was used to purify genomic DNA and total RNA simultaneously. Every RNA sample had an OD 260/280 ratio above 1.9 and an RNA integrity number above 6.5. This sample was taken from a study of tumor-infiltrating lymphocytes in glioblastoma multiforme (dated by TCRdb to about 2017). Background for the entire study: To test whether intratumoral genomic heterogeneity fosters TIL diversity, the study jointly examined somatic mutations, TIL diversity and immune response activity.

Overall results and qualifications from the work: T cells were not sorted into functional subsets, which the authors noted as a future improvement. Generalizability is limited because the TCR and somatic mutation analysis included only one glioblastoma patient. Because T cells carry unequal numbers of TCR transcripts, RNA-based TCR sequencing may distort clone frequencies.

This receptor was obtained from a male donor with glioblastoma. The sequenced sample was brain tumor tissue.

The CDR3 amino acid sequence is: CASTAVGGGDDRTDTQYF. Read as DNA, the sequence is TGTGCCAGCACCGCAGTTGGCGGCGGGGACGACCGCACAGATACGCAGTATTTT. Recombination connected TRBV12-3 or TRBV12-4 to TRBJ2-3; the D segment could be TRBD2, given 6 matching bases. V is cut by 7 bases and J by 1 base, and the space between the germline ends is 24 bases. The CDR3 sequence holds 18 residues, the cysteine and phenylalanine included. The read is trimmed to its CDR3 DNA, 54 bases read in frame from base 1.